This TCR beta chain was captured by sequencing in a study of T cell responses to AZD1222 COVID-19 vaccine. Clones were read by immunoSEQ multiplex PCR, and TCRdb kept only the in-frame ones, dropping some. Counted here are 98,000 or so clones, approximately 90% occurring once; the ten biggest clones make up about 3.3%. A remark on this clone: Its antigen is currently unknown.

Study conclusions and caveats: When two AZD1222 doses had been given, Spike-specific TCR breadth and depth rose. Clonal diversity may have been underestimated, and the donors were mostly white British, with more females than males.

Trimming left V 3 bases short and J 5 bases short, with 13 bases between. The CDR3 loop spans 14 amino acids. The germline V gene has CDR1 KGHSH and CDR2 LQKENI. The source is an adult in good health. J is TRBJ1-2 and V is TRBV18; D uncertain. The sample in question was peripheral blood, obtained on day 0 of MenACWY control vaccination. The CDR3: CASSPSVAGYGYTF. The CDR3 DNA sequence: TGTGCCAGCTCACCCAGCGTCGCGGGGTATGGCTACACCTTC.